This passage covers 21 T cell receptor beta chains from one sample sequenced in a study of T-cell reconstitution after alpha-beta-depleted transplantation in children. Unique molecular identifiers were used to barcode this TCRbeta library. MiXCR, applied by TCRdb to the PCR reads, yields one record per CDR3 protein. The profile shows approximately 800,000 distinct CDR3 sequences, about 15% of them singletons. The input for sequencing was PBMCs, mostly from graft donor cells, taken 360 days after TCRalphabeta/CD19-depleted stem cell transplant. These receptor sequences come from a male patient younger than 18 who had a stem cell transplant for acute lymphoblastic leukemia, so the T cells may come from the graft donor.

This clonotype was counted many times. The rearrangement uses TRBV20-1 and TRBJ1-1; no definite D call. Trimming took 0 bases from V and 4 from J, leaving 9 bases between them. Germline V gives CDR1 DFQATT, CDR2 SNEGSKA (reference sequence). The CDR3 runs to 13 residues. CDR3 DNA sequence: TGCAGTGCTAGAGATCGGGTGGGCACTGAAGCTTTCTTT. This gives the protein CSARDRVGTEAFF.

The chain is built from TRBV20-1 and TRBJ2-3; D perhaps matches TRBD2 (5 bases). With 3 bases removed from V and 1 base from J, the gap between germline ends came to 11 bases. CDR3 size: 14 residues. Germline V gene sequence: CDR1 DFQATT, CDR2 SNEGSKA (reference sequence). The CDR3 here is CSASRGVGTDTQYF. Written as DNA, the CDR3 is TGCAGTGCTAGTCGGGGTGTGGGCACAGATACGCAGTATTTT.

This clonotype was observed a handful of times. The gene calls are TRBV27 and TRBJ2-7; TRBD2 agrees at 11 bases. The V gene's germline CDR1 is MNHEY and CDR2 SMNVEV (reference sequence). With V trimmed by 4 bases and J by 3 bases, 8 bases remained unmatched. The CDR3 is 16 amino acids. The CDR3 DNA sequence: TGTGCCAGCAGTTCCCCGCCGACTAGCGGGAACTACGAGCAGTACTTC. Translating it yields CASSSPPTSGNYEQYF.

This clonotype was observed a handful of times. The chain employs TRBV5-1 and TRBJ2-4; the match to TRBD2 covers 11 bases. The CDR3 loop spans 14 amino acids. J gave up 6 bases and V 1 base, and 0 bases lay outside the gene matches. Germline-derived CDR1 and CDR2 are SGHRS and YFSETQ. The CDR3 protein is CASSLTSGRNIQYF. In DNA, the CDR3 is TGCGCCAGCAGCTTGACTAGCGGGAGAAACATTCAGTACTTC.

Only a few counts were recorded for this clonotype. The chain carries TRBV25-1 and TRBJ2-7, with D possibly being TRBD1 or TRBD2 (5 bases each). The CDR3 sequence is 15 residues long. V was pared by 1 base and J by 6 bases, with 16 bases between. Germline-derived CDR1 and CDR2 are MGHDK and SYGVNS. The CDR3 bases are TGTGCCAGCAGTGAATTGTGGGGGTCCGGTGGCGAGCAGTACTTC. The encoded protein is CASSELWGSGGEQYF.

V usage is TRBV11-1 and J usage is TRBJ1-1; D unclear. V dropped 2 bases and J dropped 10 bases, with 23 bases sitting between them. The length of the CDR3 is 16 residues. The germline V gene encodes CDR1 SGHAT and CDR2 FQDESV (reference sequence). The CDR3 DNA follows: TGTGCCAGCAGCTTACGTCGGGAAGGCGATCCCGGGCCAGCTTTCTTT. It yields the protein CASSLRREGDPGPAFF.

V and J are TRBV10-3 and TRBJ2-5; D possibly corresponds to TRBD1 (5 bases). V lost 4 bases and J lost 5, with 17 bases in between. Germline V CDR1 and CDR2: ENHRY, SYGVKD. The CDR3 length is 15 residues. CDR3 loop: CAISGGGRRWETQYF. Written as DNA, the CDR3 is TGTGCCATCAGTGGGGGCGGCAGGCGTTGGGAGACCCAGTACTTC.

The V gene is TRBV5-5, the J gene TRBJ2-7; a possible D gene is TRBD2 (5 bases). There are 12 residues in the CDR3. CDR1 and CDR2 from the germline V gene are SGHKS and YYEKEE (reference sequence). Between the trimmed V and J ends, which lost 4 bases and 2 bases, there was a span of 7 bases. The CDR3 sequence: CASSGRAYEQYF. DNA for the CDR3: TGTGCCAGCAGCGGGCGGGCCTACGAGCAGTACTTC.

The chain carries TRBV2 and TRBJ2-7; 9 positions agree with TRBD1. CDR1 is SNHLY, CDR2 FYNNEI, per germline. The CDR3 has 17 residues. V shed 3 bases, J shed 1 base, and the junction held 10 bases outside the gene matches. CDR3 protein: CASSEAGWGTGSYEQYF. CDR3 bases: TGTGCCAGCAGTGAGGCTGGGTGGGGGACAGGGTCCTACGAGCAGTACTTC. Complete variable domain (other parts from reference TRBV2 and TRBJ2-7): EPEVTQTPSHQVTQMGQEVILRCVPISNHLYFYWYRQILGQKVEFLVSFYNNEISEKSEIFDDQFSVERPDGSNFTLKIRSTKLEDSAMYFCASSEAGWGTGSYEQYFGPGTRLTVT.

This clonotype was counted between two and nine times. This rearrangement joins TRBV5-1 to TRBJ1-2, with D unresolved. V was pared by 2 bases and J by 5 bases, with 10 bases between. Germline assignment: CDR1 SGHRS and CDR2 YFSETQ. The CDR3 is 13 amino acids. The CDR3 spells CASSFASSYGYTF. CDR3 coding DNA: TGCGCCAGCAGCTTTGCCAGCTCTTATGGCTACACCTTC.

The genes are TRBV3-1 and TRBJ2-7, with 8 bases matching TRBD2. Per the germline V gene, CDR1 is LGHDT and CDR2 is YNNKEL (reference sequence). The V and J ends lost 7 bases and 6 bases, in that order; junction bases with no gene match: 11. This CDR3 region has 14 residues. The CDR3 DNA reads TGTGCCAGCAAATTCCGAGCGGGAGTGGGCGAGCAGTACTTC. Residues: CASKFRAGVGEQYF.

The chain links TRBV2 to TRBJ2-2; D remains unclear. CDR1 is SNHLY, CDR2 FYNNEI, per germline. The CDR3 runs to 13 residues. Trimming took 10 bases from V and 6 from J, leaving 15 bases between them. In nucleotides, the CDR3 is TGTGCCATCTCTGTGTTCGCGGCCGGGGAGCTGTTTTTT. The encoded protein is CAISVFAAGELFF.

This clonotype appeared many times. A much larger clonotype is one base distant, so this may be a read error. V gene TRBV7-3 combines with J gene TRBJ1-1, with 7 bases that match TRBD1. V was clipped by 2 bases and J by 3 bases; unmatched bases: 0. Germline V CDR1 and CDR2: SGHTA, FQGTGA. CDR3 length equals 13 residues. The DNA of the CDR3 is TGTGCCAGCAGCTTACAGGGGGACACTGAAGCTTTCTTT. It translates to CASSLQGDTEAFF. The whole variable domain, remainder taken from reference TRBV7-3 and TRBJ1-1, is GAGVSQTPSNKVTEKGKYVELRCDPISGHTALYWYRQSLGQGPEFLIYFQGTGAADDSGLPNDRFFAVRPEGSVSTLKIQRTERGDSAVYLCASSLQGDTEAFFGQGTRLTVV.

About this clonotype: Lacking the conserved final phenylalanine or tryptophan, this CDR3 likely reflects a read error. J is TRBJ2-1 and V is TRBV19, with D possibly matching TRBD2 (6 bases). Germline V gene sequence: CDR1 LNHDA, CDR2 SQIVND (reference sequence). V shed 1 base and J shed 1 base, with 8 bases lying between them. This CDR3 spans 15 amino acids. CDR3 DNA: TGTGCCAGTAGTATAGGTCGGGAGTCCTACAATGAGCAGTTCCTC. Encoded protein: CASSIGRESYNEQFL.

This sequence joins TRBV20-1 and TRBJ2-1; 8 bases agree with TRBD2. V lost 6 bases and J lost 2; bases outside the gene matches: 6. The CDR3 totals 14 residues. Germline lookup yields CDR1 DFQATT and CDR2 SNEGSKA (reference sequence). CDR3 loop: CSAPGGSPYNEQFF. As DNA, the CDR3 is TGCAGTGCCCCGGGAGGGAGCCCCTACAATGAGCAGTTCTTC.

V usage is TRBV12-3 or TRBV12-4 and J usage is TRBJ2-7; D might be TRBD1 (5 bases). Deletions cut 1 base from V and 3 bases from J, with 13 bases between. CDR3 length: 15 amino acids. This chain's CDR3 is CASSLVQAIYYEQYF. Written as DNA, the CDR3 is TGTGCCAGCAGTTTAGTACAGGCCATATACTACGAGCAGTACTTC.

The table lists this clonotype with a few counts. The genes are TRBV27 and TRBJ2-3; TRBD2 matches at 8 bases. CDR3 length: 17 amino acids. From germline, CDR1 is MNHEY and CDR2 SMNVEV (reference sequence). V lost 4 bases and J lost 2; bases outside the gene matches: 11. CDR3 protein: CASSSRWGTSYTDTQYF. CDR3 coding DNA: TGTGCCAGCAGTTCCCGTTGGGGGACTAGTTACACAGATACGCAGTATTTT.

This rearrangement joins TRBV27 to TRBJ2-7, with D perhaps matching TRBD1 or TRBD2 (6 bases each). The CDR3 runs 16 residues. Germline V gives CDR1 MNHEY, CDR2 SMNVEV (reference sequence). Trimming took off 0 bases at V and 3 bases at J, with 15 bases between the two ends. The CDR3 nucleotides read TGTGCCAGCAGTTTATCGAGGGGGGTTTTATTCTACGAGCAGTACTTC. It translates to CASSLSRGVLFYEQYF.

The chain has TRBV7-7 and TRBJ2-7, with 9 bases matching TRBD2. After removal of 1 base from V and 5 bases from J, the junction contained 9 bases not matched to a gene. Per germline, CDR1 SSHAT and CDR2 FNYEAQ (reference sequence). This CDR3 contains 16 residues. The chain's CDR3 is CASSLVAGGPMNEQYF. CDR3 nucleotides: TGTGCCAGCAGCTTAGTGGCGGGAGGGCCCATGAACGAGCAGTACTTC.

This clonotype was detected a few times. The V gene is TRBV20-1, the J gene TRBJ2-2; the D gene is possibly TRBD2 (5 bases). The germline gives CDR1 DFQATT, CDR2 SNEGSKA (reference sequence). The CDR3 covers 16 residues. V gave up 2 bases and J gave up 0 bases, with 13 bases separating them. Written as DNA, the CDR3 is TGCAGTGCTAGACCATGGAGGTTGTCGAACACCGGGGAGCTGTTTTTT. Its translation: CSARPWRLSNTGELFF.

The sample holds a few counts of this clonotype. The V gene is TRBV5-1, the J gene TRBJ2-3, with 9 positions matching TRBD2. The CDR3 is 15 residues long. CDR1 SGHRS and CDR2 YFSETQ come from the germline V gene. V shed 4 bases and J 3 bases; nucleotides not matched to a gene: 6. The DNA for the CDR3 is TGCGCCAGCAGCACGGGACTAGCAGGGACAGATACGCAGTATTTT. Translated: CASSTGLAGTDTQYF.